The rows below give T cell receptor beta chains drawn from one sample of a study of shared clonotypes between healthy human individuals. Repertoires were generated with immunoSEQ multiplex PCR, while TCRdb's copy carries only in-frame clones and drops some. The sample has millions of clones, roughly 91% seen once. Sequencing was done on a sample of naive CD8+ T cells from PBMCs. The receptors originated from a man between 18 and 29 years old in good health. Some clones in this sample may be carry-over from other donors' samples. Each CDR3 is given with its conserved first and last residue. A D gene is named only where the DNA matches it firmly. Where a row states a size, it is once, few, many or the class of an expanded clone; other rows omit it.

j_call cdr3_length d_call clone_size v_call cdr3_aa cdr3_nt
TRBJ1-5 17 TRBD1 NA TRBV11-2 CASSLVAGQGSNQPQHF TGTGCCAGCAGCTTAGTAGCTGGACAGGGGAGCAATCAGCCCCAGCATTTT
TRBJ2-5 20 NA NA TRBV21-1 CASSNYGASGRVPGGETQYF TGTGCCAGCAGCAATTATGGGGCTAGCGGGAGGGTTCCGGGAGGAGAGACCCAGTACTTC
TRBJ1-1 14 TRBD1 NA TRBV9 CASSPSGQGVRAFF TGTGCCAGCAGCCCGTCGGGACAGGGGGTTCGGGCTTTCTTT
TRBJ1-2 16 TRBD1 NA TRBV10-3 CAISSPGQTKNYGYTF TGTGCCATCAGTTCGCCGGGACAGACGAAAAACTATGGCTACACCTTC
TRBJ2-7 14 TRBD2 NA TRBV29-1 CSVAGRGGPYEQYF TGCAGCGTTGCCGGTCGGGGGGGGCCCTACGAGCAGTACTTC
TRBJ1-4 13 NA NA TRBV7-2 CASSFWGDEKLFF TGTGCCAGCAGCTTCTGGGGGGATGAAAAACTGTTTTTT
TRBJ2-7 13 NA NA TRBV19 CASSWTVGYEQYF TGTGCCAGTAGTTGGACAGTTGGATACGAGCAGTACTTC
TRBJ2-7 15 TRBD1 once TRBV5-6 CASSLEQGISYEQYF TGTGCCAGCAGCTTGGAACAGGGGATCTCCTACGAGCAGTACTTC
TRBJ2-7 13 TRBD1 NA TRBV25-1 CASSDQGAYEQYF TGTGCCAGCAGTGACCAGGGGGCCTACGAGCAGTACTTC
TRBJ2-1 17 NA NA TRBV7-9 CASSFGPQGGSYNEQFF TGTGCCAGCAGCTTTGGTCCTCAAGGGGGCTCCTACAATGAGCAGTTCTTC
TRBJ2-5 13 TRBD2 NA TRBV10-2 CASRTSVQETQYF TGCGCCAGCAGGACTAGCGTACAAGAGACCCAGTACTTC
TRBJ2-7 14 NA NA TRBV2 CASSGNSAAYEQYF TGTGCCAGCAGTGGAAACTCTGCGGCTTACGAGCAGTACTTC
TRBJ2-5 15 NA NA TRBV28 CASSLRRGRSETQYF TGTGCCAGCAGTTTACGGCGGGGGCGTTCGGAGACCCAGTACTTC
TRBJ2-7 15 NA NA TRBV11-2 CASSLGGGIGHEQYF TGTGCCAGCAGCTTAGGTGGGGGGATAGGACACGAGCAGTACTTC
TRBJ2-1 19 TRBD2 NA TRBV2 CASSEAAGPGTSVYNEQFF TGTGCCAGCAGTGAAGCGGCCGGACCCGGGACTAGCGTCTACAATGAGCAGTTCTTC
TRBJ2-7 14 TRBD1 NA TRBV27 CASSLRGLSYEQYF TGTGCCAGCAGTTTAAGGGGGCTCTCCTACGAGCAGTACTTC
TRBJ1-5 13 NA NA TRBV5-1 CASSQTINQPQHF TGCGCCAGCAGCCAGACCATTAATCAGCCCCAGCATTTT
TRBJ2-1 15 TRBD1 NA TRBV27 CASSLTGGARYEQFF TGTGCCAGCAGTCTTACAGGGGGCGCTCGGTATGAGCAGTTCTTC
TRBJ2-5 20 TRBD2 NA TRBV12-5 CASGPGLAGDHASIGETQYF TGTGCTAGTGGTCCCGGACTAGCGGGAGATCACGCGAGCATAGGAGAGACCCAGTACTTC
TRBJ1-5 16 TRBD1 NA TRBV2 CASSEWVEGADQPQHF TGTGCCAGCAGTGAATGGGTAGAGGGGGCAGATCAGCCCCAGCATTTT
TRBJ2-5 14 NA NA TRBV14 CASSLAAGWETQYF TGTGCCAGCAGCTTAGCTGCGGGGTGGGAGACCCAGTACTTC
TRBJ2-7 17 TRBD1 NA TRBV7-9 CASSHSFWDSGSGEQYF TGTGCCAGCAGCCATAGCTTCTGGGACAGTGGGTCGGGGGAGCAGTACTTC
TRBJ2-5 13 NA once TRBV9 CASSDHAWETQYF TGTGCCAGCAGCGATCACGCCTGGGAGACCCAGTACTTC
TRBJ2-7 19 TRBD2 NA TRBV11-2 CASSFTGGTETSGIHEQYF TGTGCCAGCAGCTTTACAGGGGGGACTGAGACTAGCGGGATCCACGAGCAGTACTTC
TRBJ2-4 17 NA NA TRBV21-1 CASSKDRIAGGPDIQYF TGTGCCAGCAGCAAAGATCGAATAGCGGGAGGTCCCGACATTCAGTACTTC
TRBJ2-7 15 TRBD1 NA TRBV27 CASSRDRTSSYEQYF TGTGCCAGCAGCCGGGACAGGACCAGCTCCTACGAGCAGTACTTC
TRBJ2-5 15 TRBD1 NA TRBV7-7 CASSLARTGLETQYF TGTGCCAGCAGCTTAGCAAGGACAGGTCTAGAGACCCAGTACTTC
TRBJ1-1 13 NA NA TRBV10-2 CASRTPVNTEAFF TGCGCCAGCAGGACCCCAGTGAACACTGAAGCTTTCTTT
TRBJ2-1 16 NA NA TRBV27 CASSWGRGSAYNEQFF TGTGCCAGCAGCTGGGGACGCGGCAGTGCCTACAATGAGCAGTTCTTC
TRBJ1-1 13 NA NA TRBV28 CASSLPRAAEAFF TGTGCCAGCAGTCTCCCCCGAGCCGCTGAAGCTTTCTTT
TRBJ2-4 15 NA once TRBV27 CASSLSGLAKNIQYF TGTGCCAGCAGCCTTAGCGGACTAGCCAAAAACATTCAGTACTTC
TRBJ2-5 14 NA NA TRBV7-9 CASSLVTTQETQYF TGTGCCAGCAGCTTAGTTACAACCCAAGAGACCCAGTACTTC
TRBJ1-1 18 NA NA TRBV5-1 CASSLSGGSGGMNTEAFF TGCGCCAGCAGTTTGTCCGGGGGTTCTGGGGGTATGAACACTGAAGCTTTCTTT
TRBJ2-3 14 NA NA TRBV7-3 CASSPGLARDTQYF TGTGCCAGCAGCCCGGGACTCGCCCGGGATACGCAGTATTTT
TRBJ2-3 13 TRBD2 NA TRBV29-1 CSVRSGGTDTQYF TGCAGCGTCCGTAGCGGGGGCACAGATACGCAGTATTTT
TRBJ1-1 11 NA NA TRBV30 CAWSTGTEAFF TGTGCCTGGAGTACGGGCACTGAAGCTTTCTTT
TRBJ2-3 18 TRBD2 NA TRBV13 CASSFTPGSGRATDTQYF TGTGCCAGCAGCTTCACACCCGGAAGCGGGAGGGCGACAGATACGCAGTATTTT
TRBJ2-1 16 NA NA TRBV7-9 CASSPEKPSSYNEQFF TGTGCCAGCAGCCCTGAGAAACCGAGCTCCTACAATGAGCAGTTCTTC
TRBJ1-5 16 NA NA TRBV28 CASSWGGSEGNQPQHF TGTGCCAGCAGCTGGGGGGGGAGTGAGGGCAATCAGCCCCAGCATTTT
TRBJ2-7 14 NA NA TRBV7-9 CASTLGGRDYEQYF TGTGCCAGCACCCTGGGGGGCAGGGACTACGAGCAGTACTTC
TRBJ2-7 16 TRBD1 NA TRBV7-9 CASSWTGGSSSYEQYF TGTGCCAGCAGCTGGACAGGGGGCTCGAGCTCCTACGAGCAGTACTTC
TRBJ1-2 16 TRBD1 NA TRBV9 CASSVPKTGGGYGYTF TGTGCCAGCAGCGTACCAAAGACAGGGGGCGGCTATGGCTACACCTTC